This T cell receptor (beta chain) is from a study of cytotoxic CD8 clonotypes in ibrutinib-treated CLL. Study background: Responses: some 25 partial, 2 complete; after median roughly 68 months, around 14 stayed remitted, about twelve progressed. Notes on the study in general: Collection times varied between progressing and sustained-remission patients.

This clone occurred once. The antigen is unknown. Clones were sequenced by immunoSEQ multiplex PCR, and TCRdb holds only the in-frame ones, with some missing. The sample shows approximately 300,000 clones, almost 80% of them seen only once. CDR1 is SGHNT and CDR2 is YYREEE in the germline V gene (reference sequence). Trimming removed 3 bases from V and 3 bases from J; junction bases left unmatched: 9. The CDR3 has 16 amino acids. The chain couples TRBV5-4 to TRBJ2-5; 9 positions agree with TRBD1. This receptor was obtained from a human donor with chronic lymphocytic leukemia. The sequences come from PBMCs, collected before ibrutinib treatment. The CDR3 DNA follows: TGTGCCAGCAGCTCGGCGGACAGGGGCACTAAAGAGACCCAGTACTTC. It encodes CASSSADRGTKETQYF.